One and the same sample provided the 29 T cell receptor beta chains below, sequenced in a study of blood T cell repertoires in COVID-19. Sequenced by immunoSEQ multiplex PCR; TCRdb stores in-frame clones only, minus some. This table holds roughly 68,000 clones, 88% found once. The sequenced material came from peripheral blood. The source of these receptors is a human donor in a cohort sampled during active COVID-19.

About this clone itself: Additional DNA sequences in this sample encode the identical CDR3. Here the CDR3 reads CASTYSGAGQPQHF. CDR3 DNA: TGTGCCAGCACCTACTCGGGGGCTGGACAGCCCCAGCATTTT. The J gene is TRBJ1-5, the V gene TRBV6-5; D possibly corresponds to TRBD1 (6 bases). CDR1 and CDR2 from the germline V gene are MNHEY and SVGAGI. The CDR3 covers 14 residues. V lost 7 bases to trimming and J lost 7 bases, with 17 bases between them.

V usage is TRBV30 and J usage is TRBJ1-2; D may be TRBD1 (6 bases). The V end was cut by 3 bases, the J end by 2 bases, with 13 bases between. The CDR3 has 14 amino acids. Per the germline V gene, CDR1 is GTSNPN and CDR2 is SVGIG (reference sequence). As DNA, the CDR3 is TGTGCCTGGAGGTCGGGGGGCGCCAACTATGGCTACACCTTC. This encodes CAWRSGGANYGYTF.

The V gene is TRBV5-1, the J gene TRBJ2-1, with 8 bases aligning to TRBD1. Germline V CDR1 and CDR2: SGHRS, YFSETQ. The junction had 11 bases not matched to a gene; V was cut back by 4 bases and J by 5 bases. This CDR3 comprises 16 residues. The CDR3 coding sequence is TGCGCCAGCAGCGCCCAGACAGGGGACTTTAACAATGAGCAGTTCTTC. Protein sequence: CASSAQTGDFNNEQFF.

This clone occurred once. The rearrangement links TRBV24-1 to TRBJ2-1; a weak D match, TRBD2 (6 bases). Per the germline V gene, CDR1 is KGHDR and CDR2 is SFDVKD. CDR3 size: 15 residues. The V end lost 4 bases, the J end lost 8 bases, and 17 bases lay between the germline ends. The CDR3 DNA sequence: TGTGCCACCAGTGACCCCAGCGGGTCTGGGGATGAGCAGTTCTTC. This sequence encodes CATSDPSGSGDEQFF.

This clone was counted between two and nine times. The V call is TRBV3-1 (or the pseudogene TRBV3-2), the J call TRBJ2-7, with 10 positions matching TRBD1. Germline V gene data show CDR1 as LGHDT and CDR2 as YNNKEL (reference sequence). The CDR3 spans 14 residues. Trimming cost V 5 bases and J 6 bases; bases outside gene matches: 7. The CDR3 DNA reads TGTGCCAGCAGCTTCGGACAGGGGGGCGGCGAGCAGTACTTC. Its translation is CASSFGQGGGEQYF.

V is TRBV12-3 or TRBV12-4 and J is TRBJ1-6; D uncertain. V gave up 2 bases and J gave up 6 bases, with 5 bases separating them. The CDR3 is 13 residues long. The CDR3 nucleotides are TGTGCCAGCAGTTTACAAATTAATTCACCCCTCCACTTT. It specifies CASSLQINSPLHF.

This rearrangement joins TRBV2 to TRBJ2-5, with TRBD2 matching 9 bases. V was pared by 6 bases and J by 8 bases, with 13 bases of the junction left unmatched. The CDR3 runs to 15 residues. Germline CDR1 and CDR2: SNHLY and FYNNEI. The CDR3 sequence is CASSVSGGTIRTQYF. Written as DNA, the CDR3 is TGTGCCAGCAGCGTTAGCGGGGGAACCATTCGAACCCAGTACTTC.

The chain combines TRBV14 with TRBJ2-3; D unclear. The CDR3 consists of 14 residues. Trimming took off 0 bases at V and 4 bases at J, with 8 bases between the two ends. Germline V gives CDR1 SGHDN, CDR2 FVKESK. The CDR3 spells CASSQDIVADTQYF. The DNA for the CDR3 is TGTGCCAGCAGCCAAGATATAGTCGCAGATACGCAGTATTTT.

The rearrangement joins TRBV5-1 to TRBJ2-1, with 7 bases identical to TRBD2. This CDR3 is 15 amino acids long. Germline V gene data show CDR1 as SGHRS and CDR2 as YFSETQ. Trimming removed 4 bases from V and 7 bases from J; junction bases left unmatched: 11. The CDR3 bases are TGCGCCAGCAGCGCCCGGGGGGTCCAGGGAAATGAGCAGTTCTTC. It translates to CASSARGVQGNEQFF.

The chain links TRBV2 to TRBJ2-3; a possible D gene is TRBD1 (5 bases). The CDR3 spans 16 residues. The germline CDR1 and CDR2 sequences are SNHLY and FYNNEI. V lost 6 bases to trimming and J lost 0 bases, with 16 bases between them. The CDR3 here is CASRWGEAPSTDTQYF. The CDR3 bases are TGTGCCAGCAGATGGGGCGAGGCCCCTAGCACAGATACGCAGTATTTT.

The chain recombines TRBV28 with TRBJ2-1, with TRBD2 identical over 11 bases. The germline V gene encodes CDR1 MDHEN and CDR2 SYDVKM. CDR3 length: 16 amino acids. The V and J ends lost 5 bases and 4 bases, in that order; junction bases with no gene match: 7. CDR3 in amino acids: CASSTVAGGLYNEQFF. CDR3 DNA: TGTGCCAGCAGTACGGTAGCGGGAGGGCTTTACAATGAGCAGTTCTTC.

The rearrangement uses TRBV4-1 and TRBJ2-5; 8 bases align to TRBD1. The CDR3 contains 16 residues. Germline-derived CDR1 and CDR2 are MGHRA and YSYEKL. Trimming removed 3 bases from V and 5 bases from J; junction bases left unmatched: 11. CDR3 in DNA: TGCGCCAGCAGCCAGGCCTTTACCAGGGGGCCTGAGACCCAGTACTTC. Residues: CASSQAFTRGPETQYF.

The rearrangement links TRBV7-9 to TRBJ2-1; 13 bases match TRBD2. The CDR3 extends over 18 amino acids. Germline V gives CDR1 SEHNR, CDR2 FQNEAQ (reference sequence). The junction had 10 bases not matched to a gene; V was cut back by 5 bases and J by 3 bases. CDR3 DNA: TGTGCCAGCAGCAAACGAGGAGGACTAGCGGGGGACTACAATGAGCAGTTCTTC. It encodes CASSKRGGLAGDYNEQFF.

This chain connects TRBV30 to TRBJ1-2; D perhaps matches TRBD1 (5 bases). V was trimmed by 3 bases and J by 5 bases, leaving 10 bases between them. The CDR3 contains 12 residues. Germline V gene data show CDR1 as GTSNPN and CDR2 as SVGIG (reference sequence). The CDR3 region has the DNA TGTGCCTGGAGGTCTGGGGGGTATGGCTACACCTTC. Translation: CAWRSGGYGYTF.

This sequence joins TRBV3-1 (or the pseudogene TRBV3-2) and TRBJ1-6; D call uncertain. Trimming removed 4 bases at V and 0 bases at J, with 7 bases between. This CDR3 is built from 15 residues. CDR1 and CDR2 (germline): LGHDT, YNNKEL (reference sequence). The CDR3, as DNA: TGTGCCAGCAGCCTCCTTAGCTCCTATAATTCACCCCTCCACTTT. Protein product: CASSLLSSYNSPLHF.

This rearrangement joins TRBV24-1 to TRBJ2-2; 8 positions agree with TRBD1. This CDR3 comprises 15 residues. Germline V lookup: CDR1 KGHDR, CDR2 SFDVKD. With V trimmed by 4 bases and J by 6 bases, 6 bases remained unmatched. Written as DNA, the CDR3 is TGTGCCACCAGTGACACGACAGGGGTTCCCGGGGAGCTGTTTTTT. Its translation is CATSDTTGVPGELFF.

This clone was counted once. The chain has TRBV6-2 or TRBV6-3 and TRBJ1-6; TRBD1 matches at 8 bases. The CDR3 covers 15 residues. The germline gives CDR1 MNHEY, CDR2 SVGEGT. After removal of 4 bases from V and 9 bases from J, the junction contained 8 bases not matched to a gene. CDR3 protein: CASSFHTGGVSPLHF. The CDR3, as DNA: TGTGCCAGCAGTTTCCACACAGGGGGGGTTTCACCCCTCCACTTT.

The chain employs TRBV4-1 and TRBJ2-3; the D gene is possibly TRBD2 (6 bases). Germline V gene lookup returns CDR1 MGHRA and CDR2 YSYEKL. This CDR3 is built from 15 residues. V was trimmed by 4 bases and J by 4 bases, leaving 15 bases between them. CDR3 region: CASSLRRGGSDTQYF. For the CDR3, the DNA is TGCGCCAGCAGCCTACGTAGGGGAGGTTCAGATACGCAGTATTTT.

J is TRBJ1-4 and V is TRBV6-2 or TRBV6-3; D gene unclear. The CDR3 sequence is 12 residues long. Trimming removed 0 bases from V and 13 bases from J, with 9 bases in between. Germline V CDR1 and CDR2: MNHEY, SVGEGT. The CDR3 DNA reads TGTGCCAGCAGTTACTCGAGCCTCCGACTGTTTTTT. Residues: CASSYSSLRLFF.

The chain combines TRBV28 with TRBJ2-7, with TRBD1 matching 7 bases. This CDR3 comprises 14 residues. J gave up 3 bases and V 3 bases, and 5 bases lay outside the gene matches. CDR1 and CDR2 from the germline V gene are MDHEN and SYDVKM. The DNA of the CDR3 is TGTGCCAGCAGTTTGAGGGACAGCTACTACGAGCAGTACTTC. Its translation is CASSLRDSYYEQYF.

The chain has TRBV10-1 and TRBJ2-1; 10 bases match TRBD2. V was clipped by 1 base and J by 7 bases; unmatched bases: 7. Germline loops: CDR1 WNHNN, CDR2 SYGVQD (reference sequence). The CDR3 runs 16 residues. In DNA, the CDR3 is TGCGCCAGCAGTGAGTATCGAGCGGGAGGGCCGAATGAGCAGTTCTTC. Translated, it gives CASSEYRAGGPNEQFF.

This clone was detected many times. V and J are TRBV7-3 and TRBJ2-1; unclear D gene. V was cut by 1 base and J by 3 bases, with 10 bases left in between. CDR1 and CDR2 from the germline V gene are SGHTA and FQGTGA. CDR3 length: 15 amino acids. CDR3 in DNA: TGTGCCAGCAGCTTAAGCCACCTGAGCTACAATGAGCAGTTCTTC. Translated: CASSLSHLSYNEQFF.

V gene TRBV7-2 combines with J gene TRBJ2-3, with TRBD2 identical over 8 bases. The germline gives CDR1 SGHTA, CDR2 FQGNSA. V shed 2 bases, J shed 3 bases, and the junction held 10 bases outside the gene matches. This CDR3 spans 17 amino acids. The CDR3 spells CASSLSISGGRTDTQYF. CDR3 sequence (DNA): TGTGCCAGCAGCTTATCCATCTCGGGCGGGAGGACAGATACGCAGTATTTT.

Only a few counts were recorded for this clone. The rearrangement links TRBV28 to TRBJ2-2; 8 bases are a match to TRBD1. Trimming removed 8 bases from V and 5 bases from J; junction bases left unmatched: 4. The length of the CDR3 is 13 residues. In germline, CDR1 is MDHEN, CDR2 SYDVKM. The CDR3 DNA reads TGTGCCAGCGGGACAGGCGGGACCGGGGAGCTGTTTTTT. It yields the protein CASGTGGTGELFF.

This rearrangement joins TRBV18 to TRBJ2-1; 9 bases match TRBD1. Germline CDR1 is KGHSH and CDR2 is LQKENI. J gave up 9 bases and V 5 bases, and 11 bases lay outside the gene matches. The CDR3 extends over 15 amino acids. CDR3 loop: CASSTNSGTGTEQFF. For the CDR3, the DNA is TGTGCCAGCTCAACAAATTCCGGGACAGGGACTGAGCAGTTCTTC. Variable domain in full (rest from reference TRBV18 and TRBJ2-1): NAGVMQNPRHLVRRRGQEARLRCSPMKGHSHVYWYRQLPEEGLKFMVYLQKENIIDESGMPKERFSAEFPKEGPSILRIQQVVRGDSAAYFCASSTNSGTGTEQFFGPGTRLTVL.

The chain is built from TRBV11-3 and TRBJ2-4, with 11 bases aligning to TRBD1. Germline assignment: CDR1 SGHNT and CDR2 YENEEA. The CDR3 contains 15 residues. V shed 5 bases and J 2 bases; nucleotides not matched to a gene: 2. The CDR3 DNA reads as TGTGCCAGCAGCGGACAGGGGGCGACCAAAAACATTCAGTACTTC. It specifies CASSGQGATKNIQYF.

The CDR3, as DNA: TGTGCCGCAGGCGGGATCCTCAGCATGTTAGGAGACTATGGCTACACCTTC. Translating gives CAAGGILSMLGDYGYTF. J is TRBJ1-2 and V is TRBV27; D gene uncertain. The CDR3 has 17 amino acids. CDR1 MNHEY and CDR2 SMNVEV come from the germline V gene (reference sequence). Trimming left V 11 bases short and J 3 bases short, with 28 bases between.

The chain recombines TRBV5-1 with TRBJ1-2, with 9 bases that match TRBD1. With V trimmed by 5 bases and J by 4 bases, 9 bases remained unmatched. The germline V gene encodes CDR1 SGHRS and CDR2 YFSETQ. The CDR3 contains 15 residues. Written as DNA, the CDR3 is TGCGCCAGCAGTGCACAGGGGGCTGTGGGCTATGGCTACACCTTC. It yields the protein CASSAQGAVGYGYTF.

The J gene is TRBJ2-3, the V gene TRBV7-2, with TRBD2 as a possible D gene (5 bases). The CDR3 runs 14 residues. V lost 1 base and J lost 4, with 9 bases in between. Germline-derived CDR1 and CDR2 are SGHTA and FQGNSA. The DNA for the CDR3 is TGTGCCAGCAGCTTAGGTCTAGCAGCAGATACGCAGTATTTT. It is translated as CASSLGLAADTQYF.